This entry lists 22 T cell receptor beta chains sequenced from one sample in a study of immune evolution from preneoplasia to lung adenocarcinoma. The repertoire was sequenced with immunoSEQ multiplex PCR; TCRdb's copy has only in-frame clones and lacks some. The table includes about 9,900 clones, approximately 90% detected once. The sample taken for sequencing was FFPE invasive lung adenocarcinoma tissue. These receptors came from a person between 65 and 79 years old with invasive lung adenocarcinoma. Some clones in this sample may be carry-over from other donors' samples.

This chain links TRBV5-6 with TRBJ2-7; 10 bases map to TRBD2. The CDR3 spans 16 residues. V was clipped by 1 base and J by 3 bases; unmatched bases: 7. Germline values: CDR1 SGHDT, CDR2 YYEEEE. The CDR3 here is CASSLYASGSIYEQYF. The CDR3 region has the DNA TGTGCCAGCAGCTTGTACGCTAGCGGGAGCATCTACGAGCAGTACTTC.

V usage is TRBV28 and J usage is TRBJ1-2; the D gene is possibly TRBD1 (5 bases). The CDR3 loop spans 13 amino acids. Trimming removed 5 bases at V and 13 bases at J, with 20 bases between. CDR1 is MDHEN and CDR2 is SYDVKM in the germline V gene. The CDR3 nucleotides read TGTGCCAGCAGTCCTCGACAGAGCGGAATGCCCACCTTC. Protein: CASSPRQSGMPTF.

The J gene is TRBJ2-2, the V gene TRBV25-1; TRBD1 matches 7 bases. V dropped 6 bases and J dropped 6; count of bases not matched to a gene: 4. Germline loops: CDR1 MGHDK, CDR2 SYGVNS. The CDR3 consists of 13 residues. CDR3 residues: CASRLTGAGELFF. In DNA form, the CDR3 reads TGTGCCAGCAGACTCACAGGGGCCGGGGAGCTGTTTTTT.

This clone was counted only a few times. The rearrangement links TRBV10-1 to TRBJ2-2, with D maybe TRBD1 (6 bases). Trimming took off 5 bases at V and 6 bases at J, with 13 bases between the two ends. There are 14 residues in the CDR3. Germline-derived CDR1 and CDR2 are WNHNN and SYGVQD (reference sequence). The CDR3 region has the DNA TGCGCCAGCAGTTTGGACAGTCCAGCCGGGGAGCTGTTTTTT. This encodes CASSLDSPAGELFF.

The V gene is TRBV28, the J gene TRBJ2-7; TRBD1 might be the D (7 bases). The length of the CDR3 is 14 residues. V lost 6 bases to trimming and J lost 5 bases, with 17 bases between them. CDR1 is MDHEN and CDR2 is SYDVKM in the germline V gene. The CDR3 sequence: CASSSDGGGDEQYF. CDR3 nucleotide sequence: TGTGCCAGCAGCTCCGATGGAGGGGGCGACGAGCAGTACTTC.

V usage is TRBV6-1 and J usage is TRBJ2-7; 8 nucleotides agree with TRBD1. The V gene end was trimmed by 6 bases and the J gene end by 8 bases; junction bases not matched to a gene: 6. Per germline, CDR1 MNHNS and CDR2 SASEGT. The CDR3 consists of 12 residues. CDR3 sequence (DNA): TGTGCCAGCAGCGTAGGACAGGGCAAGCAGTACTTC. It is translated as CASSVGQGKQYF.

The CDR3 DNA reads as TGTGCCTGGAGTACCTCGGGGACTGAAGCTTTCTTT. Amino acid sequence: CAWSTSGTEAFF. The rearrangement uses TRBV30 and TRBJ1-1; no clear D gene. CDR3 length: 12 amino acids. Germline V lookup: CDR1 GTSNPN, CDR2 SVGIG (reference sequence). V was cut by 2 bases and J by 5 bases, with 9 bases left in between.

With respect to this clone: One junction end does not reproduce the germline sequence, and a read error may be involved. The CDR3, as DNA: TGTGCCAACAGTTTCGATCAGGGGACGCAGTATTTT. This encodes CANSFDQGTQYF. V and J are TRBV27 and TRBJ2-3; a weak D match, TRBD1 (6 bases). CDR3 length equals 12 residues. Looked up from germline, CDR1 is MNHEY and CDR2 is SMNVEV (reference sequence).

This rearrangement joins TRBV7-9 to TRBJ2-7, with 10 bases aligning to TRBD2. Germline V gene lookup returns CDR1 SEHNR and CDR2 FQNEAQ (reference sequence). The CDR3 has 15 residues. The V and J ends lost 5 bases and 5 bases, in that order; junction bases with no gene match: 9. The chain's CDR3 is CASSPGASGRNEQYF. In nucleotides, the CDR3 is TGTGCCAGCAGCCCTGGGGCTAGCGGGAGAAACGAGCAGTACTTC.

This clone was picked up a small number of times. The chain carries TRBV28 and TRBJ2-2, with 8 bases identical to TRBD1. CDR1 is MDHEN, CDR2 SYDVKM, per germline. The CDR3 contains 15 residues. V shed 6 bases and J 8 bases; nucleotides not matched to a gene: 11. The CDR3 here is CASRSGGPILGELFF. The CDR3 DNA reads TGTGCCAGCAGATCAGGGGGCCCGATCCTGGGGGAGCTGTTTTTT.

The chain couples TRBV29-1 to TRBJ2-7, with D perhaps matching TRBD2 (6 bases). The CDR3 runs to 12 residues. Trimming removed 3 bases at V and 5 bases at J, with 11 bases between. Germline V gives CDR1 SQVTM, CDR2 ANQGSEA. CDR3 region: CSVEEGKDEQYF. CDR3 nucleotide sequence: TGCAGCGTTGAGGAGGGTAAGGACGAGCAGTACTTC.

The CDR3 DNA reads as TGTGCCAGCAGTGAGGTGACTACTCAAGAGACCCAGTACTTC. This sequence encodes CASSEVTTQETQYF. The chain is built from TRBV2 and TRBJ2-5; D perhaps matches TRBD2 (5 bases). Germline values: CDR1 SNHLY, CDR2 FYNNEI. V lost 3 bases, J lost 2 bases, and 10 bases lay in between. The CDR3 has 14 amino acids.

This clone is a singleton in its sample. The chain carries TRBV28 and TRBJ2-3; D remains unclear. V lost 5 bases and J 4 bases, leaving 19 bases between the germline ends. Germline assignment: CDR1 MDHEN and CDR2 SYDVKM. The CDR3 totals 16 residues. CDR3 sequence reads: CASSPSPMRGPDTQYF. CDR3 coding DNA: TGTGCCAGCAGTCCCTCCCCTATGAGAGGTCCAGATACGCAGTATTTT.

The CDR3 DNA is TGTGCCAGCAGTTGGGGACTAGCTCACGGGGGGAATGAGCAGTTCTTC. This sequence encodes CASSWGLAHGGNEQFF. The rearrangement uses TRBV28 and TRBJ2-1; 9 bases line up with TRBD2. The germline gives CDR1 MDHEN, CDR2 SYDVKM. V trimming: 4 bases; J trimming: 7 bases; junction bases outside the gene matches: 11. The CDR3 has 16 residues. Supplemented by reference TRBV28 and TRBJ2-1, the full variable domain reads DVKVTQSSRYLVKRTGEKVFLECVQDMDHENMFWYRQDPGLGLRLIYFSYDVKMKEKGDIPEGYSVSREKKERFSLILESASTNQTSMYLCASSWGLAHGGNEQFFGPGTRLTVL.

This rearrangement joins TRBV5-6 to TRBJ2-7; a weak D match, TRBD1 (6 bases). Germline assignment: CDR1 SGHDT and CDR2 YYEEEE. The CDR3 extends over 16 amino acids. V lost 5 bases, J lost 5 bases, and 23 bases lay in between. CDR3 in DNA: TGTGCCAGCAGTCGACCGACCGGGCAGGGGAACCACGAGCAGTACTTC. Translating it yields CASSRPTGQGNHEQYF.

The rearrangement links TRBV5-1 to TRBJ2-1; 8 bases agree with TRBD2. The CDR3 has 15 residues. From germline, CDR1 is SGHRS and CDR2 YFSETQ. V was pared by 4 bases and J by 4 bases, with 7 bases of the junction left unmatched. The CDR3 here is CASSDPGGWYNEQFF. CDR3 bases: TGCGCCAGCAGCGATCCGGGGGGGTGGTACAATGAGCAGTTCTTC.

The V gene is TRBV28, the J gene TRBJ2-5; tentatively, D is TRBD2 (6 bases). V was shortened by 7 bases and J by 2 bases, with 11 bases between the two germline ends. In germline, CDR1 is MDHEN, CDR2 SYDVKM. The CDR3 totals 13 residues. This CDR3 is CASTRGTQETQYF. CDR3 nucleotide sequence: TGTGCCAGCACTCGGGGGACGCAAGAGACCCAGTACTTC.

CDR3 nucleotides: TGTGCCAGCAGCGAGACCGGGACAGGGTCCCACGAGCAGTACTTC. This sequence encodes CASSETGTGSHEQYF. The chain couples TRBV9 to TRBJ2-7; 9 bases fit TRBD1. The germline CDR1 and CDR2 sequences are SGDLS and YYNGEE. V shed 3 bases and J 5 bases; nucleotides not matched to a gene: 9. CDR3 size: 15 residues.

This clone was counted once. The chain carries TRBV6-5 and TRBJ1-4; 8 nucleotides line up with TRBD1. The junction had 9 bases not matched to a gene; V was cut back by 8 bases and J by 7 bases. Germline V gives CDR1 MNHEY, CDR2 SVGAGI. This CDR3 has 14 residues. CDR3 in amino acids: CASGQGQGSEKLFF. In nucleotides, the CDR3 is TGTGCCAGCGGACAGGGACAAGGGAGTGAAAAACTGTTTTTT.

The rearrangement uses TRBV5-1 and TRBJ1-1, with D perhaps matching TRBD1 (5 bases). Trimming removed 4 bases at V and 4 bases at J, with 8 bases between. This CDR3 comprises 12 residues. The V gene's germline CDR1 is SGHRS and CDR2 YFSETQ. This CDR3 reads CASSRQGTEAFF. CDR3 DNA sequence: TGCGCCAGCAGCAGGCAGGGCACTGAAGCTTTCTTT.

The chain employs TRBV5-1 and TRBJ1-1; no clear D gene. V was trimmed by 1 base and J by 1 base, leaving 8 bases between them. From germline, CDR1 is SGHRS and CDR2 YFSETQ. The CDR3 consists of 14 residues. DNA for the CDR3: TGCGCCAGCAGCTTGTGGGCGGCGAACACTGAAGCTTTCTTT. Residues: CASSLWAANTEAFF.

The CDR3 nucleotides read TGTGCCAGCAGTTTTCTGGGACAGGGAGCGGAAGATACGCAGTATTTT. Protein: CASSFLGQGAEDTQYF. This chain uses TRBV27 with TRBJ2-3; 9 bases are shared with TRBD1. V shed 3 bases, J shed 5 bases, and the junction held 9 bases outside the gene matches. CDR3 size: 16 residues. Germline CDR1 reads MNHEY; CDR2 reads SMNVEV (reference sequence).